The clone carrying this TCR beta chain was detected only once. Produced via immunoSEQ multiplex PCR; TCRdb's table is partial and in-frame only. The sample has roughly 300,000 clones; roughly 85% are singletons. This record comes from a study of blood T cell repertoires in COVID-19. Study-wide background: COVID-19 samples, acute and convalescent, were from the United States, Italy and Spain. The analysed material was cDNA or gDNA that came from T cells, B-cell-depleted T cells, or PBMCs.

Specimen: peripheral blood. The receptor was isolated from a human donor in a cohort sampled during active COVID-19.

CDR3 sequence: CAISSRGEDSGNTIYF. Written as DNA, the CDR3 is TGTGCCATCAGCAGCAGGGGCGAGGATTCTGGAAACACCATATATTTT. The gene calls are TRBV10-3 and TRBJ1-3; a weak D match, TRBD1 (6 bases). The germline CDR1 and CDR2 sequences are ENHRY and SYGVKD. V lost 6 bases and J 1 base, leaving 16 bases between the germline ends. The CDR3 has 16 residues.